This T cell receptor (beta chain) was sequenced during a study of blood T cell repertoires in COVID-19. Study-level background: From T cells, B-cell-depleted T cells, or PBMCs came the material, which was cDNA or gDNA.

Measured with immunoSEQ multiplex PCR; TCRdb has only the in-frame clones, and not every one. The table has some 140,000 clones, roughly 90% seen once; the top ten hold roughly a sixth. With 2 bases clipped from V and 2 bases from J, the junction kept 15 bases outside the gene matches. CDR3 length: 18 amino acids. Germline lookup yields CDR1 SGHKS and CDR2 YYEKEE (reference sequence). The rearrangement uses TRBV5-5 and TRBJ2-7; 8 bases match TRBD1. The clonotype originates from a man aged 45-60 years with active or convalescent COVID-19. The sample taken for sequencing was peripheral blood. CDR3 DNA sequence: TGTGCCAGCAGCTTCGGCAGGTTTAGGGGACAGGTAACCTACGAGCAGTACTTC. Translating it yields CASSFGRFRGQVTYEQYF.